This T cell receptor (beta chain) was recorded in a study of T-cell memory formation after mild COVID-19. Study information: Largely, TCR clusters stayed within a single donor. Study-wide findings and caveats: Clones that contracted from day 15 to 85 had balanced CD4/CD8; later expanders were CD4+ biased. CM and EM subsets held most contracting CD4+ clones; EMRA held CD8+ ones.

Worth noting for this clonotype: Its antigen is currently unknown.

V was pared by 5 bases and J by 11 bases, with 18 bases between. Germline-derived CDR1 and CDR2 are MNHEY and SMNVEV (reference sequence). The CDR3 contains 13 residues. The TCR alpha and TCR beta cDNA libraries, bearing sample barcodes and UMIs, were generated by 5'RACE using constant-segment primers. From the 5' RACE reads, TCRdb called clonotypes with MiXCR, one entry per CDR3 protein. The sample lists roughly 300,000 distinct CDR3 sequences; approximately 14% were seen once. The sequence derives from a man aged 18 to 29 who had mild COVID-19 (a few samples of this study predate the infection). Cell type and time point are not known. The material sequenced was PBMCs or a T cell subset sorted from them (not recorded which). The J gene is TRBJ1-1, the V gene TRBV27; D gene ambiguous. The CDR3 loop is CASSPRGLGWAFF. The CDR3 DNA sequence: TGTGCCAGCAGTCCCCGAGGGCTGGGGTGGGCTTTCTTT.